This TCR beta chain appears in the sequencing data of a study of T cell responses to AZD1222 COVID-19 vaccine. The study, taken as a whole, reports: Seropositive status at baseline applied to only six AZD1222 recipients. Targeting of unmutated variant regions was reportedly seen in nearly half of spike-specific TCRs. Scientists sampled the repertoires only once the peak T cell response had passed.

A word on this clone: Its antigen remains unknown.

Assay: immunoSEQ multiplex PCR; the TCRdb copy retains only in-frame clones and omits some. The sample records over 45,000 clones, approximately 85% being singletons. The sample here was peripheral blood, taken on day 0 of MenACWY control vaccination. The receptor's source is an adult in good health.

CDR3 protein: CASSLPGLAGGEFF. The CDR3 DNA follows: TGTGCCAGTAGTCTCCCGGGACTAGCGGGAGGAGAGTTCTTC. The chain couples TRBV19 to TRBJ2-1, with 15 bases that match TRBD2. With V trimmed by 5 bases and J by 14 bases, 7 bases remained unmatched. This CDR3 has 14 residues. CDR1 and CDR2 (germline): LNHDA, SQIVND (reference sequence).